Presented here are 14 T cell receptor beta chains from one specimen sequenced in a study of cytomegalovirus exposure and HLA in healthy donors. Primers included in the PCR were 60 Vbeta and 13 Jbeta primers. Measured with immunoSEQ multiplex PCR; TCRdb has only the in-frame clones, and not every one. This sample has approximately 100,000 clones, with 79% found just once. The sample consisted of PBMCs. The receptors stem from a woman aged 35 to 49 in good health and CMV-seronegative.

This clone was counted once. This chain links TRBV7-2 with TRBJ2-3, with unresolved D. The V and J ends lost 7 bases and 0 bases respectively, with 5 bases between them. There are 12 residues in the CDR3. Germline V gene sequence: CDR1 SGHTA, CDR2 FQGNSA. The CDR3 sequence: CASTTSTDTQYF. CDR3 nucleotide sequence: TGTGCCAGCACTACGAGCACAGATACGCAGTATTTT.

The chain links TRBV10-3 to TRBJ1-1; 9 nucleotides align to TRBD1. Germline V gives CDR1 ENHRY, CDR2 SYGVKD. The CDR3 is 15 amino acids. With V trimmed by 4 bases and J by 1 base, 4 bases remained unmatched. CDR3 sequence (DNA): TGTGCCATCAGTGGCGCGGGACAGGGGAACACTGAAGCTTTCTTT. It is translated as CAISGAGQGNTEAFF.

This clone was observed a handful of times. V and J are TRBV2 and TRBJ1-5; a weak D match, TRBD1 (5 bases). V was cut by 6 bases and J by 7 bases, with 19 bases left in between. Germline V CDR1 and CDR2: SNHLY, FYNNEI. CDR3 length: 15 residues. CDR3 sequence: CASRADNGAGQPQHF. In nucleotides, the CDR3 is TGTGCCAGCAGGGCGGACAATGGGGCGGGACAGCCCCAGCATTTT. Filled out from reference TRBV2 and TRBJ1-5, the complete variable domain reads EPEVTQTPSHQVTQMGQEVILRCVPISNHLYFYWYRQILGQKVEFLVSFYNNEISEKSEIFDDQFSVERPDGSNFTLKIRSTKLEDSAMYFCASRADNGAGQPQHFGDGTRLSIL.

This chain uses TRBV28 with TRBJ2-5; D is unresolved. Matching the DNA end better, TRBJ2-7 makes the J call doubtful. Germline V gene lookup returns CDR1 MDHEN and CDR2 SYDVKM. The CDR3 loop spans 13 amino acids. The CDR3 reads CASFSLTNYEQYF. CDR3 DNA: TGTGCCAGTTTCAGTTTAACCAACTACGAGCAGTACTTC.

The chain is built from TRBV18 and TRBJ1-2, with a possible D match to TRBD1 (6 bases). The CDR3 is 13 residues long. Deletions cut 5 bases from V and 2 bases from J, with 9 bases between. Germline assignment: CDR1 KGHSH and CDR2 LQKENI. The CDR3, as DNA: TGTGCCAGCTCAGTCCAGGGGAACTATGGCTACACCTTC. This gives the protein CASSVQGNYGYTF.

The chain employs TRBV7-9 and TRBJ1-3, with TRBD1 matching 7 bases. The CDR3 length is 14 residues. The V gene's germline CDR1 is SEHNR and CDR2 FQNEAQ (reference sequence). Trimming at V came to 3 bases and at J to 4 bases, leaving 3 bases not matched to a gene. The CDR3 nucleotides read TGTGCCAGCAGCTTCGGGACAGAAGGAAACACCATATATTTT. Its translation: CASSFGTEGNTIYF.

The J gene is TRBJ1-1, the V gene TRBV18, with TRBD1 matching 10 bases. Germline trimming cut 2 bases from V and 3 bases from J; bases unmatched to any gene: 6. CDR3 length equals 16 residues. Germline loops: CDR1 KGHSH, CDR2 LQKENI. DNA for the CDR3: TGTGCCAGCTCACCAGGGACAGGGGTGGGGGACACTGAAGCTTTCTTT. It is translated as CASSPGTGVGDTEAFF.

The chain links TRBV6-1 to TRBJ2-1; TRBD1 agrees at 11 bases. Germline assignment: CDR1 MNHNS and CDR2 SASEGT. This CDR3 spans 14 amino acids. Losses at the gene ends were 1 base for V and 9 bases for J; bases not matched to a gene: 2. CDR3 amino acids: CASSEVGQGGEQFF. Here the CDR3 DNA reads TGTGCCAGCAGTGAAGTGGGACAGGGGGGTGAGCAGTTCTTC.

The chain joins TRBV5-4 to TRBJ1-1, with a tentative D call TRBD1 (6 bases). The CDR3 has 15 residues. V lost 4 bases, J lost 1 base, and 14 bases lay in between. The V gene's germline CDR1 is SGHNT and CDR2 YYREEE (reference sequence). CDR3 sequence (DNA): TGTGCCAGCAGCGGCCCGGGACAACAGAACACTGAAGCTTTCTTT. Translating gives CASSGPGQQNTEAFF.

The CDR3 here is CASSEGLADYNEQFF. The CDR3 region has the DNA TGTGCCAGCAGTGAGGGCCTAGCGGACTACAATGAGCAGTTCTTC. V and J are TRBV2 and TRBJ2-1, with TRBD2 matching 7 bases. Germline trimming cut 3 bases from V and 3 bases from J; bases unmatched to any gene: 5. In germline, CDR1 is SNHLY, CDR2 FYNNEI. This CDR3 comprises 15 residues.

The rearrangement uses TRBV9 and TRBJ2-5; unclear D gene. The J call may be mistaken, given a closer DNA end match to TRBJ2-7. The germline V gene has CDR1 SGDLS and CDR2 YYNGEE. This CDR3 has 10 amino acids. CDR3 nucleotide sequence: TGTGCCAGCAGCGTGAACGAGCAGTACTTC. This gives the protein CASSVNEQYF.

The genes are TRBV19 and TRBJ2-1, with 10 bases identical to TRBD2. V shed 3 bases, J shed 4 bases, and the junction held 6 bases outside the gene matches. Germline CDR1 LNHDA, CDR2 SQIVND (reference sequence). The CDR3 length is 16 residues. The CDR3 here is CASSITGLAEYNEQFF. The CDR3 DNA sequence: TGTGCCAGTAGTATCACCGGACTAGCGGAGTACAATGAGCAGTTCTTC.

This clone was observed a few times. CDR3 region: CASSADRGNQPQHF. CDR3 sequence (DNA): TGTGCCAGCAGCGCGGACAGGGGCAATCAGCCCCAGCATTTT. The chain couples TRBV5-4 to TRBJ1-5; TRBD1 matches at 8 bases. In germline, CDR1 is SGHNT, CDR2 YYREEE (reference sequence). The V gene end was trimmed by 4 bases and the J gene end by 2 bases; junction bases not matched to a gene: 2. The CDR3 covers 14 residues.

A word on this clone: Other DNA sequences within the sample encode an identical CDR3. This CDR3 reads CASSLGLAGGQETQYF. CDR3 coding DNA: TGTGCCAGCAGCTTAGGACTAGCGGGGGGTCAAGAGACCCAGTACTTC. This sequence joins TRBV13 and TRBJ2-5, with 12 positions matching TRBD2. The germline V gene encodes CDR1 PRHDT and CDR2 FYEKMQ (reference sequence). The CDR3 totals 16 residues. Trimming took 0 bases from V and 2 from J; bases not matched to a gene: 1.